These 9 T cell receptor beta chains came from one sample sequenced in a study of radiation and T cells in renal cell carcinoma. Time point defined: blood 2 weeks post-SBRT. The sample's treatment: 15 Gy SBRT to primary tumor, nephrectomy 4 weeks later. The protocol was immunoSEQ multiplex PCR, while the TCRdb copy is restricted to in-frame clones and leaves out a portion. The profile covers 60,000 to 80,000 clones, with 82% appearing a single time and 5.8% taken by the ten largest. Here the sequenced sample was blood, taken from a patient whose treatment included radiotherapy and nephrectomy. These receptors were taken from a man aged 55 to 70 with renal cell carcinoma.

V usage is TRBV9 and J usage is TRBJ1-5; D ambiguous. The CDR3 consists of 13 residues. Germline V gene sequence: CDR1 SGDLS, CDR2 YYNGEE. V lost 0 bases to trimming and J lost 4 bases, with 5 bases between them. Here the CDR3 reads CASSVGQNQPQHF. The CDR3 DNA reads as TGTGCCAGCAGCGTAGGACAAAATCAGCCCCAGCATTTT. The full variable domain, rest sourced from reference TRBV9 and TRBJ1-5, is DSGVTQTPKHLITATGQRVTLRCSPRSGDLSVYWYQQSLDQGLQFLIQYYNGEERAKGNILERFSAQQFPDLHSELNLSSLELGDSALYFCASSVGQNQPQHFGDGTRLSIL.

V and J are TRBV27 and TRBJ2-7, with 7 bases that match TRBD1. V lost 5 bases and J lost 9; bases outside the gene matches: 13. Germline CDR1 is MNHEY and CDR2 is SMNVEV (reference sequence). The CDR3 sequence is 14 residues long. DNA of the CDR3: TGTGCCAGCAGTGAGACAGGGAGATTTTTCGGGCAGTACTTC. This translates into CASSETGRFFGQYF.

The chain links TRBV29-1 to TRBJ1-2; 7 bases fit TRBD1. CDR3 length equals 11 residues. V was pared by 7 bases and J by 4 bases, with 3 bases of the junction left unmatched. Germline CDR1 is SQVTM and CDR2 is ANQGSEA. CDR3 amino acids: CSDWTGYGYTF. The CDR3 nucleotides read TGCAGCGATTGGACAGGCTATGGCTACACCTTC.

The chain employs TRBV19 and TRBJ2-5; the D gene is possibly TRBD2 (5 bases). This CDR3 is built from 15 residues. V was cut by 3 bases and J by 0 bases, with 11 bases left in between. CDR1 and CDR2 from the germline V gene are LNHDA and SQIVND (reference sequence). The DNA for the CDR3 is TGTGCCAGTAGTATCTCCACGGGGTACCAAGAGACCCAGTACTTC. Its protein is CASSISTGYQETQYF.

The chain has TRBV15 and TRBJ2-3, with D possibly being TRBD2 (7 bases). CDR3 length equals 17 residues. V was shortened by 0 bases and J by 2 bases, with 15 bases between the two germline ends. The germline CDR1 and CDR2 sequences are LNHNV and YYDKDF (reference sequence). The CDR3 reads CATSRDGGRGYTDTQYF. CDR3 DNA sequence: TGTGCCACCAGCAGAGATGGGGGGCGGGGGTACACAGATACGCAGTATTTT.

The V gene is TRBV11-1, the J gene TRBJ2-6, with D unclear. This CDR3 spans 13 amino acids. Germline CDR1 reads SGHAT; CDR2 reads FQDESV (reference sequence). V lost 3 bases and J lost 0, with 0 bases in between. The CDR3 reads CASSFSGANVLTF. CDR3 sequence (DNA): TGTGCCAGCAGCTTCTCTGGGGCCAACGTCCTGACTTTC.

V and J are TRBV13 and TRBJ2-7, with D perhaps TRBD1 (6 bases). Per the germline V gene, CDR1 is PRHDT and CDR2 is FYEKMQ (reference sequence). The CDR3 is 16 residues long. V lost 6 bases and J 5 bases, leaving 23 bases between the germline ends. The CDR3 nucleotides are TGTGCCAGCAGTCTGATCAAGGGGGAGAGGACCAACGAGCAGTACTTC. Amino acid sequence: CASSLIKGERTNEQYF.

The chain couples TRBV1 to TRBJ1-2. TRBV1 is deemed a pseudogene. This CDR3 is built from 16 residues. The DNA for the CDR3 is TGCACCAGCAGGCCTATCTGTGTGCGAAAGACCTATGGCTACACCTTC. Its translation is CTSRPICVRKTYGYTF.

The chain links TRBV7-2 to TRBJ2-3, with TRBD2 as a possible D gene (5 bases). V was clipped by 5 bases and J by 4 bases, with 10 bases between them. CDR3 length: 13 residues. The germline CDR1 and CDR2 sequences are SGHTA and FQGNSA. The DNA for the CDR3 is TGTGCCAGCAGCGCTTTCGGGGCAGATACGCAGTATTTT. It yields the protein CASSAFGADTQYF.